A selection of T cell receptor beta chains follows, all from one sample in a study of cytomegalovirus exposure and HLA in healthy donors. Here immunoSEQ multiplex PCR was the method, and the copy in TCRdb shows in-frame clones only, minus some. Of about 52,000 clones in the sample, roughly 53% were seen once. The sequenced sample was PBMCs. All receptors derive from a human donor in good health. Both conserved end residues are part of each CDR3.

v_call: TRBV6-1; cdr3_aa: CASSEARGDGYTF
v_call: TRBV7-3; cdr3_aa: CASSFNGLTEAFF
v_call: TRBV5-1; cdr3_aa: CASSGEYGNTIYF
v_call: TRBV6-5; cdr3_aa: CASSLQGYSYNEQFF
v_call: TRBV30; cdr3_aa: CAWGQVTYEQYF
v_call: TRBV4-1; cdr3_aa: CASSQDLQGRTEAFF
v_call: TRBV11-3; cdr3_aa: CASSRQPLAGADEQFF
v_call: TRBV6-5; cdr3_aa: CASRGGNSGSTEAFF
v_call: TRBV27; cdr3_aa: CASSKTRVSYNSPLHF
v_call: TRBV18; cdr3_aa: CASSLTGASGNTIYF
v_call: TRBV15; cdr3_aa: CATGFAGTDTQYF
v_call: TRBV2; cdr3_aa: CASRARDRELYGYTF
v_call: TRBV5-8; cdr3_aa: CASSLGGSGPQETQYF
v_call: TRBV6-5; cdr3_aa: CASSYGGLPYNEQFF
v_call: TRBV2; cdr3_aa: CASMTGTGEFNEQFF
v_call: TRBV18; cdr3_aa: CASSPRTGGSGANVLTF
v_call: TRBV6-5; cdr3_aa: CASSSSGSQGHSPLHF
v_call: TRBV5-5; cdr3_aa: CASSLSPRRSGRQETQYF
v_call: TRBV7-6; cdr3_aa: CASSSSGGLGELFF
v_call: TRBV30; cdr3_aa: CALDSSGNTIYF
v_call: TRBV6-1; cdr3_aa: CASSGQGYGGYTF
v_call: TRBV30; cdr3_aa: CAWSLGTGGLGDTQYF
v_call: TRBV27; cdr3_aa: CASSQPGQGNTEAFF
v_call: TRBV5-1; cdr3_aa: CASSLEVSGGGGVYEQYF
v_call: TRBV5-1; cdr3_aa: CASSFGQSYNEQFF
v_call: TRBV27; cdr3_aa: CASSWSTINSYNSPLHF
v_call: TRBV4-2; cdr3_aa: CASSQTGGNNEKLFF
v_call: TRBV6-5; cdr3_aa: CASSYPTGFEQFF
v_call: TRBV9; cdr3_aa: CASSVNTGGGTETQYF
v_call: TRBV10-3; cdr3_aa: CAISESNGRGVNNEQFF
v_call: TRBV7-8; cdr3_aa: CASSRLENQPQHF
v_call: TRBV7-6; cdr3_aa: CASSLDQGTQPQHF
v_call: TRBV9; cdr3_aa: CASSLRQGHTEAFF
v_call: TRBV30; cdr3_aa: CAWRDWRDLPYEQYF
v_call: TRBV5-1; cdr3_aa: CASSITGTGSEQYF
v_call: TRBV15; cdr3_aa: CATSRLHRGPLSEAFF
v_call: TRBV29-1; cdr3_aa: CSVEGTGVRNTEAFF
v_call: TRBV6-1; cdr3_aa: CASSGGSPDTQYF
v_call: TRBV5-6; cdr3_aa: CASSHGTSGGHNEQFF
v_call: TRBV21-1; cdr3_aa: CASSRAGPSALDYGYPF
v_call: TRBV7-6; cdr3_aa: CASSPGQGAYEQYF